The 22 T cell receptor beta chains in this list originate from one sample, sequenced in a study of CD8 T cells in Susac syndrome (dated 2019 in TCRdb). To prepare the library, the immunoSEQ multiplex PCR assay was applied. RNA was extracted using the RNeasy kit, and about 0.45 to 1 ug of the RNA was reverse transcribed with random hexamers. TCRdb handled the public reads itself, with Q25 trimming in fastp and clone calling in MiXCR, and kept productive beta chains. Entries are consolidated by CDR3 protein sequence, retaining the most common genes and DNA. The sample records approximately 160,000 distinct CDR3 sequences, 80% to 95% of which are singletons. Around 0.13% of the sample lies in the top ten. Sequenced: CD4+ T cells from PBMCs. These receptors all come from a human donor in good health.

The gene calls are TRBV7-8 and TRBJ1-2; TRBD1 might be the D (5 bases). The V end lost 1 base, the J end lost 3 bases, and 12 bases lay between the germline ends. The CDR3 is 15 residues long. Germline lookup yields CDR1 SGHVS and CDR2 FQNEAQ. The CDR3 loop reads CASSLGFRGDYGYTF. The CDR3 coding sequence is TGTGCCAGCAGCTTAGGGTTTAGGGGAGACTATGGCTACACCTTC.

The chain couples TRBV6-5 to TRBJ2-7, with 12 positions matching TRBD2. J was trimmed by 4 bases and V by 0 bases; bases with no gene match: 1. The CDR3 runs to 15 residues. Germline loops: CDR1 MNHEY, CDR2 SVGAGI. CDR3 bases: TGTGCCAGCAGTTACTCGGGGACTAGCGGGTACGAGCAGTACTTC. This sequence encodes CASSYSGTSGYEQYF.

This clonotype has only one observation. The J gene is TRBJ1-1, the V gene TRBV6-1, with a weak D call TRBD1 (5 bases). The V end was cut by 8 bases, the J end by 0 bases, with 16 bases between. Germline CDR1 is MNHNS and CDR2 is SASEGT. The length of the CDR3 is 15 residues. The CDR3 loop is CASSIGAGLNTEAFF. CDR3 nucleotides: TGTGCCAGCTCGATCGGGGCAGGCCTGAACACTGAAGCTTTCTTT.

A single count supports this clonotype. The V gene is TRBV5-5, the J gene TRBJ2-7; D might be TRBD1 (5 bases). The germline CDR1 and CDR2 sequences are SGHKS and YYEKEE (reference sequence). This CDR3 spans 13 amino acids. V was pared by 1 base and J by 6 bases, with 11 bases between. CDR3 sequence (DNA): TGTGCCAGCAGCTTGTGGATGCAGGGCGAGCAGTACTTC. This codes for CASSLWMQGEQYF.

This rearrangement joins TRBV5-1 to TRBJ2-6; D is unresolved. Trimming shortened V by 4 bases and J by 0 bases, and 8 bases separated the two germline ends. The CDR3 has 15 amino acids. Germline V CDR1 and CDR2: SGHRS, YFSETQ. DNA of the CDR3: TGCGCCAGCAGCCAAGGCTTCTCTGGGGCCAACGTCCTGACTTTC. Its protein is CASSQGFSGANVLTF.

The genes are TRBV18 and TRBJ2-7; 12 bases are a match to TRBD2. The CDR3 has 14 amino acids. V trimming: 5 bases; J trimming: 5 bases; junction bases outside the gene matches: 4. Germline CDR1 reads KGHSH; CDR2 reads LQKENI. CDR3 protein: CASSRTSGDHEQYF. CDR3 DNA sequence: TGTGCCAGCTCAAGGACTAGCGGGGACCACGAGCAGTACTTC.

The chain has TRBV29-1 and TRBJ1-1; TRBD1 is a possible D gene (5 bases). The CDR3 contains 13 residues. Between the trimmed V and J ends, which lost 6 bases and 4 bases, there was a span of 15 bases. Germline V gene sequence: CDR1 SQVTM, CDR2 ANQGSEA. CDR3 in amino acids: CSVRRGVGTEAFF. DNA for the CDR3: TGCAGCGTGAGGAGGGGTGTTGGCACTGAAGCTTTCTTT.

This chain uses TRBV5-4 with TRBJ2-7; TRBD1 might be the D (5 bases). The germline gives CDR1 SGHNT, CDR2 YYREEE (reference sequence). The CDR3 runs 15 residues. V lost 2 bases, J lost 1 base, and 13 bases lay in between. The CDR3 loop reads CASSLGAGMSYEQYF. The CDR3 bases are TGTGCCAGCAGCTTAGGGGCAGGTATGTCCTACGAGCAGTACTTC. The entire variable domain, with the rest obtained from reference TRBV5-4 and TRBJ2-7, is as follows: ETGVTQSPTHLIKTRGQQVTLRCSSQSGHNTVSWYQQALGQGPQFIFQYYREEENGRGNFPPRFSGLQFPNYSSELNVNALELDDSALYLCASSLGAGMSYEQYFGPGTRLTVT.

The chain uses TRBV6-6 and TRBJ2-7, with D unresolved. This CDR3 is 15 amino acids long. Per germline, CDR1 MNHNY and CDR2 SVGAGI (reference sequence). Trimming pared 2 bases from V and 0 bases from J, leaving 11 bases between. CDR3 sequence: CASSYGQESSYEQYF. CDR3 nucleotide sequence: TGTGCCAGCAGTTACGGGCAGGAGAGCTCCTACGAGCAGTACTTC.

On this clonotype itself: Sequence at one end of the junction differs from germline and may be a read error. The V gene is TRBV10-1, the J gene TRBJ1-2, with 7 bases that match TRBD1. The CDR3 has 13 amino acids. Germline CDR1 WNHNN, CDR2 SYGVQD (reference sequence). The CDR3: CASSAETGRRPNF. The DNA of the CDR3 is TGCGCCAGCAGTGCGGAGACAGGGCGCCGGCCCAACTTC.

The rearrangement uses TRBV28 and TRBJ1-6, with 7 positions matching TRBD1. The CDR3 loop spans 13 amino acids. Trimming cost V 4 bases and J 14 bases; bases outside gene matches: 8. Germline loops: CDR1 MDHEN, CDR2 SYDVKM. CDR3 protein: CASSSTGEGSLHF. For the CDR3, the DNA is TGTGCCAGCAGTTCCACAGGGGAGGGTTCCCTCCACTTT.

V gene TRBV2 combines with J gene TRBJ1-6; unclear D gene. The V and J ends lost 5 bases and 7 bases respectively, with 12 bases between them. The CDR3 spans 14 residues. Germline lookup yields CDR1 SNHLY and CDR2 FYNNEI. This CDR3 reads CASSIGSHNSPLHF. As DNA, the CDR3 is TGTGCCAGCAGTATCGGATCCCACAATTCACCCCTCCACTTT.

This clonotype was seen just once. The V call is TRBV12-3 or TRBV12-4, the J call TRBJ2-3, with unresolved D. Trimming removed 5 bases from V and 4 bases from J, with 7 bases in between. This CDR3 has 12 amino acids. The CDR3 bases are TGTGCCAGCAGTCAGCCCGCAGATACGCAGTATTTT. Residues: CASSQPADTQYF.

The rearrangement uses TRBV18 and TRBJ1-5; no clear D gene. The germline V gene has CDR1 KGHSH and CDR2 LQKENI. V dropped 6 bases and J dropped 5 bases, with 11 bases sitting between them. This CDR3 has 13 residues. CDR3 amino acids: CASSAQTDQPQHF. The DNA for the CDR3 is TGTGCCAGCTCCGCCCAAACTGATCAGCCCCAGCATTTT.

V gene TRBV5-5 combines with J gene TRBJ2-6; D not resolved. The V end lost 4 bases, the J end lost 2 bases, and 25 bases lay between the germline ends. CDR3 length: 20 residues. Germline V gene data show CDR1 as SGHKS and CDR2 as YYEKEE (reference sequence). The CDR3 DNA is TGTGCCAGCAGCCCGTCCCACCACGTACTGCTAGTTGCTGGGGCCAACGTCCTGACTTTC. Translating gives CASSPSHHVLLVAGANVLTF.

The V and J genes are TRBV12-3 or TRBV12-4 and TRBJ1-1, with unresolved D. CDR3 size: 15 residues. V lost 2 bases and J 2 bases, leaving 12 bases between the germline ends. CDR3 DNA sequence: TGTGCCAGCAGTTTACGGGAGAGCCAAAACACTGAAGCTTTCTTT. Residues: CASSLRESQNTEAFF.

The chain joins TRBV7-8 to TRBJ2-7; the D call may be TRBD1 or TRBD2 (5 bases each). From germline, CDR1 is SGHVS and CDR2 FQNEAQ. V was pared by 1 base and J by 2 bases, with 9 bases between. This CDR3 is 14 amino acids long. CDR3 amino acids: CASSLGDGPYEQYF. CDR3 nucleotides: TGTGCCAGCAGCTTAGGGGACGGGCCCTACGAGCAGTACTTC. Based on the CDR3 plus reference TRBV7-8 and TRBJ2-7, the full variable domain is GAGVSQSPRYKVAKRGQDVALRCDPISGHVSLFWYQQALGQGPEFLTYFQNEAQLDKSGLPSDRFFAERPEGSVSTLKIQRTQQEDSAVYLCASSLGDGPYEQYFGPGTRLTVT.

This chain links TRBV29-1 with TRBJ1-1; tentatively, D is TRBD1 (5 bases). The CDR3 is 16 residues long. From germline, CDR1 is SQVTM and CDR2 ANQGSEA. V was shortened by 4 bases and J by 5 bases, with 23 bases between the two germline ends. CDR3 loop: CSVGPGGRALGTEAFF. The CDR3 bases are TGCAGCGTTGGCCCGGGGGGGAGAGCCCTGGGGACTGAAGCTTTCTTT.

As DNA, the CDR3 is TGTGCCAGCAGCGAAACGGTAGCCAAAAACATTCAGTACTTC. Translated, it gives CASSETVAKNIQYF. The chain joins TRBV11-2 to TRBJ2-4; D is undetermined. The length of the CDR3 is 14 residues. V was cut by 5 bases and J by 0 bases, with 8 bases left in between. Germline V lookup: CDR1 SGHAT, CDR2 FQNNGV.

The V and J genes are TRBV3-1 and TRBJ1-2; tentatively, D is TRBD1 (5 bases). Germline lookup yields CDR1 LGHDT and CDR2 YNNKEL (reference sequence). The CDR3 loop spans 13 amino acids. V was trimmed by 5 bases and J by 8 bases, leaving 15 bases between them. The DNA of the CDR3 is TGTGCCAGCAGCTCCTCTTGGGGGGAGGGCTACACCTTC. This gives the protein CASSSSWGEGYTF.

V and J are TRBV25-1 and TRBJ2-7; D ambiguous. Germline values: CDR1 MGHDK, CDR2 SYGVNS. This CDR3 is built from 13 residues. V lost 2 bases and J 5 bases, leaving 10 bases between the germline ends. CDR3 protein: CASSENLGNEQYF. The CDR3 bases are TGTGCCAGCAGTGAAAATTTAGGAAACGAGCAGTACTTC.

The gene calls are TRBV24-1 and TRBJ2-4; 7 bases are a match to TRBD1. With 8 bases clipped from V and 5 bases from J, the junction kept 14 bases outside the gene matches. Germline CDR1 and CDR2: KGHDR and SFDVKD. The CDR3 loop spans 16 amino acids. The CDR3 loop reads CATTWGQSEGQNIQYF. CDR3 coding DNA: TGTGCCACCACCTGGGGACAGTCCGAGGGTCAAAACATTCAGTACTTC.